The 26 T cell receptor beta chains given below trace back to one sample, sequenced in a study of OX40 agonist ivuxolimab in advanced cancers. The data were produced by immunoSEQ multiplex PCR, yet TCRdb's version contains in-frame clones alone and is incomplete. This repertoire shows about 34,000 clones, about nine tenths found once; its top ten account for around 3.9%. The sequenced sample was CD4+ or CD8+ T cells sorted from blood, obtained in a trial of the OX40 agonist ivuxolimab. Receptors originate from an adult with an advanced solid tumor such as melanoma, head and neck, liver or kidney cancer.

V is TRBV27 and J is TRBJ2-2, with no clear D. The CDR3 has 18 residues. Trimming stripped 0 bases from V and 1 base from J, with 15 bases between. Per the germline V gene, CDR1 is MNHEY and CDR2 is SMNVEV (reference sequence). CDR3 in amino acids: CASSLSFGWAENTGELFF. The CDR3 DNA reads as TGTGCCAGCAGTTTATCTTTCGGTTGGGCAGAGAACACCGGGGAGCTGTTTTTT.

This chain links TRBV12-2 with TRBJ1-4. TRBV12-2 is recorded as a pseudogene. The CDR3 length is 15 residues. CDR3 DNA: TGTGCAAGTCGCGACCGACGGCCGCTAAATGAAAAACTGTTTTTT. Translation gives CASRDRRPLNEKLFF.

This clone occurred once. The chain couples TRBV9 to TRBJ2-1; a possible D gene is TRBD2 (7 bases). Trimming stripped 4 bases from V and 0 bases from J, with 14 bases between. The CDR3 length is 16 residues. Per the germline V gene, CDR1 is SGDLS and CDR2 is YYNGEE. CDR3 amino acids: CASSSRGGGSYNEQFF. CDR3 coding DNA: TGTGCCAGCAGCTCCAGGGGAGGGGGCTCCTACAATGAGCAGTTCTTC.

CDR3 residues: CSVPRGQANYGYTF. CDR3 coding DNA: TGCAGCGTCCCGAGGGGGCAGGCTAACTATGGCTACACCTTC. The rearrangement uses TRBV29-1 and TRBJ1-2, with 7 bases that match TRBD1. The CDR3 runs to 14 residues. V trimming: 6 bases; J trimming: 0 bases; junction bases outside the gene matches: 7. Germline V gene lookup returns CDR1 SQVTM and CDR2 ANQGSEA. Complete variable domain (other parts from reference TRBV29-1 and TRBJ1-2): SAVISQKPSRDICQRGTSLTIQCQVDSQVTMMFWYRQQPGQSLTLIATANQGSEATYESGFVIDKFPISRPNLTFSTLTVSNMSPEDSSIYLCSVPRGQANYGYTFGSGTRLTVV.

The rearrangement uses TRBV9 and TRBJ2-3, with no clear D. CDR1 and CDR2 from the germline V gene are SGDLS and YYNGEE. CDR3 length equals 15 residues. V lost 4 bases and J 1 base, leaving 13 bases between the germline ends. CDR3 protein: CASSPGALRTDTQYF. The CDR3 DNA reads as TGTGCCAGCAGCCCTGGAGCTTTACGCACAGATACGCAGTATTTT.

The chain employs TRBV4-3 and TRBJ1-4; no firm D call. V lost 1 base and J 7 bases, leaving 7 bases between the germline ends. Germline-derived CDR1 and CDR2 are LGHNA and YSLEER. The CDR3 is 13 amino acids. CDR3 in amino acids: CASSQAGVEKLFF. The CDR3 DNA reads as TGCGCCAGCAGCCAAGCTGGGGTTGAAAAACTGTTTTTT.

The V and J genes are TRBV11-2 and TRBJ2-1, with D unresolved. Trimming cost V 1 base and J 3 bases, with 13 bases left between them. This CDR3 contains 16 residues. CDR1 and CDR2 (germline): SGHAT, FQNNGV. CDR3 DNA: TGTGCCAGCAGCTTAGTCGGCAGGCTGGACTACAATGAGCAGTTCTTC. Translated: CASSLVGRLDYNEQFF.

This rearrangement joins TRBV6-5 to TRBJ1-5, with D tentatively TRBD1 (6 bases). The CDR3 length is 14 residues. The V and J ends lost 6 bases and 2 bases respectively, with 11 bases between them. The germline gives CDR1 MNHEY, CDR2 SVGAGI. The CDR3 bases are TGTGCCAGCAGCCCAAGGACAGGCAATCAGCCCCAGCATTTT. This gives the protein CASSPRTGNQPQHF.

V gene TRBV6-6 combines with J gene TRBJ1-4; 12 nucleotides agree with TRBD1. V lost 6 bases to trimming and J lost 8 bases; unmatched junction nucleotides: 4. The CDR3 totals 14 residues. Germline values: CDR1 MNHNY, CDR2 SVGAGI (reference sequence). CDR3 bases: TGTGCCAGCAGCAGGGACAGGGGGCGGGAAAAACTGTTTTTT. This gives the protein CASSRDRGREKLFF.

The V and J genes are TRBV4-1 and TRBJ1-1; D is unclear. The CDR3 length is 15 residues. The germline CDR1 and CDR2 sequences are MGHRA and YSYEKL. Trimming took 2 bases from V and 10 from J, leaving 20 bases between them. The DNA for the CDR3 is TGCGCCAGCAGCCAACTAGAAGAGGGAGTCCGGGGAGCTTTCTTT. It is translated as CASSQLEEGVRGAFF.

CDR3 region: CASREDTEQYF. The CDR3, as DNA: TGTGCCAGCAGGGAGGACACCGAGCAGTACTTC. The chain is built from TRBV2 and TRBJ2-7, with D tentatively TRBD1 or TRBD2 (5 bases each). Per the germline V gene, CDR1 is SNHLY and CDR2 is FYNNEI. This CDR3 has 11 residues. The germline V and J ends were trimmed by 6 bases and 6 bases, with 9 bases remaining between them.

The V gene is TRBV6-5, the J gene TRBJ2-5; unclear D gene. Between the trimmed V and J ends, which lost 6 bases and 7 bases, there was a span of 15 bases. CDR1 is MNHEY, CDR2 SVGAGI, per germline. The CDR3 consists of 13 residues. The CDR3 nucleotides read TGTGCCAGCAGGGGCGACCAACGAGGGACCCAGTACTTC. Residues: CASRGDQRGTQYF.

CDR3 nucleotide sequence: TGTGCCAGCAGCACCGGGTTCCCCACAGATACGCAGTATTTT. Translating it yields CASSTGFPTDTQYF. The chain links TRBV2 to TRBJ2-3; D ambiguous. The germline gives CDR1 SNHLY, CDR2 FYNNEI. Trimming left V 6 bases short and J 2 bases short, with 12 bases between. The CDR3 is 14 amino acids. Together with reference TRBV2 and TRBJ2-3, the CDR3 gives the full variable domain: EPEVTQTPSHQVTQMGQEVILRCVPISNHLYFYWYRQILGQKVEFLVSFYNNEISEKSEIFDDQFSVERPDGSNFTLKIRSTKLEDSAMYFCASSTGFPTDTQYFGPGTRLTVL.

The V and J genes are TRBV25-1 and TRBJ2-1; 10 bases are shared with TRBD2. The germline gives CDR1 MGHDK, CDR2 SYGVNS. J lost 7 bases, V lost 4 bases, and 1 base had no gene match. The CDR3 has 13 amino acids. CDR3 region: CASSVSGGNEQFF. Written as DNA, the CDR3 is TGTGCCAGCAGTGTTAGCGGGGGGAATGAGCAGTTCTTC. The complete variable domain, with remaining parts taken from reference TRBV25-1 and TRBJ2-1, reads EADIYQTPRYLVIGTGKKITLECSQTMGHDKMYWYQQDPGMELHLIHYSYGVNSTEKGDLSSESTVSRIRTEHFPLTLESARPSHTSQYLCASSVSGGNEQFFGPGTRLTVL.

The gene calls are TRBV4-2 and TRBJ2-2; 7 nucleotides match TRBD2. V lost 4 bases, J lost 5 bases, and 7 bases stayed unmatched. The CDR3 covers 15 residues. The germline gives CDR1 LGHNA, CDR2 YNFKEQ. The CDR3 region is CASSLAGDRTGELFF. CDR3 bases: TGTGCCAGCAGCCTGGCGGGAGATCGAACCGGGGAGCTGTTTTTT.

This clone was found once. The genes are TRBV9 and TRBJ1-4; D is ambiguous. V lost 4 bases and J 0 bases, leaving 10 bases between the germline ends. Germline V gene data show CDR1 as SGDLS and CDR2 as YYNGEE. The CDR3 is 15 residues long. CDR3 amino acids: CASSPRAATNEKLFF. CDR3 bases: TGTGCCAGCAGCCCCCGGGCTGCAACTAATGAAAAACTGTTTTTT.

V is TRBV2 and J is TRBJ2-3, with D possibly TRBD1 on 6 matching bases. V shed 1 base and J shed 4 bases, with 6 bases lying between them. CDR1 SNHLY and CDR2 FYNNEI come from the germline V gene. The CDR3 spans 13 residues. The CDR3 DNA reads TGTGCCAGCAGTGAAGGGGGGCCAGATACGCAGTATTTT. Amino acid sequence: CASSEGGPDTQYF.

The chain is built from TRBV7-2 and TRBJ2-7; TRBD2 agrees at 9 bases. Per the germline V gene, CDR1 is SGHTA and CDR2 is FQGNSA. The CDR3 is 14 amino acids. J lost 2 bases, V lost 7 bases, and 6 bases had no gene match. DNA of the CDR3: TGTGCCAGCACATTGGGCGGGAGGGCCTACGAGCAGTACTTC. It encodes CASTLGGRAYEQYF.

The rearrangement joins TRBV23-1 to TRBJ2-6, with D unclear. TRBV23-1 is an open reading frame, and its role is uncertain. V was clipped by 0 bases and J by 1 base, with 13 bases between them. This CDR3 region has 18 residues. The CDR3 sequence is CASSQSWPTTSGANVLTF. As DNA, the CDR3 is TGCGCCAGCAGTCAATCTTGGCCCACGACGTCTGGGGCCAACGTCCTGACTTTC.

The gene calls are TRBV5-1 and TRBJ2-2; TRBD1 agrees at 8 bases. After removal of 3 bases from V and 5 bases from J, the junction contained 12 bases not matched to a gene. The V gene's germline CDR1 is SGHRS and CDR2 YFSETQ. This CDR3 region has 17 residues. DNA for the CDR3: TGCGCCAGCAGCTGGGGGACAGGCCAAGGGGATACCGGGGAGCTGTTTTTT. It encodes CASSWGTGQGDTGELFF. The full variable domain, in which reference TRBV5-1 and TRBJ2-2 provide the parts outside the CDR3, is KAGVTQTPRYLIKTRGQQVTLSCSPISGHRSVSWYQQTPGQGLQFLFEYFSETQRNKGNFPGRFSGRQFSNSRSEMNVSTLELGDSALYLCASSWGTGQGDTGELFFGEGSRLTVL.

The chain is built from TRBV6-1 and TRBJ1-4; the D gene is possibly TRBD1 (5 bases). CDR3 size: 15 residues. Per the germline V gene, CDR1 is MNHNS and CDR2 is SASEGT. Trimming pared 7 bases from V and 2 bases from J, leaving 14 bases between. CDR3 sequence (DNA): TGTGCCAGCATTAGAATGGGGGGTACTAATGAAAAACTGTTTTTT. Amino acids: CASIRMGGTNEKLFF.

This chain uses TRBV5-1 with TRBJ2-2; 7 bases match TRBD1. Germline lookup yields CDR1 SGHRS and CDR2 YFSETQ. The CDR3 spans 16 residues. J lost 1 base, V lost 3 bases, and 6 bases had no gene match. The CDR3 DNA reads TGCGCCAGCAGCTCCCTGACAGGGTGGAACACCGGGGAGCTGTTTTTT. Protein product: CASSSLTGWNTGELFF.

V and J are TRBV19 and TRBJ1-5, with no clear D. The CDR3 spans 15 residues. CDR1 LNHDA and CDR2 SQIVND come from the germline V gene (reference sequence). V lost 3 bases and J lost 4, with 13 bases in between. This CDR3 reads CASSITASPNQPQHF. CDR3 DNA sequence: TGTGCCAGTAGTATTACGGCCTCTCCAAATCAGCCCCAGCATTTT.

The chain couples TRBV7-2 to TRBJ2-1; D unresolved. Germline V CDR1 and CDR2: SGHTA, FQGNSA. CDR3 size: 14 residues. The V end lost 1 base, the J end lost 6 bases, and 10 bases lay between the germline ends. The CDR3: CASSLDYGANEQFF. CDR3 nucleotide sequence: TGTGCCAGCAGCTTAGATTATGGAGCCAATGAGCAGTTCTTC.

CDR3 protein: CASSRDIYGYTF. CDR3 nucleotide sequence: TGTGCCAGCAGCCGTGACATCTATGGCTACACCTTC. This chain joins TRBV7-8 and TRBJ1-2; D is unresolved. CDR3 length equals 12 residues. The V gene lost 5 bases and the J gene lost 4 bases, with 8 bases spanning the gap. Germline CDR1 reads SGHVS; CDR2 reads FQNEAQ. Based on the CDR3 plus reference TRBV7-8 and TRBJ1-2, the full variable domain is GAGVSQSPRYKVAKRGQDVALRCDPISGHVSLFWYQQALGQGPEFLTYFQNEAQLDKSGLPSDRFFAERPEGSVSTLKIQRTQQEDSAVYLCASSRDIYGYTFGSGTRLTVV.

The rearrangement uses TRBV15 and TRBJ2-5; D gene unclear. Germline values: CDR1 LNHNV, CDR2 YYDKDF (reference sequence). The V end was cut by 6 bases, the J end by 5 bases, with 13 bases between. The CDR3 runs to 13 residues. The CDR3 DNA reads as TGTGCCACCAGTCTGCTGCGAATGGAGACCCAGTACTTC. This sequence encodes CATSLLRMETQYF.